The 19 T cell receptor beta chains below were found in one sample sequenced in a study of molecular identifiers for immune sequencing clone quantification. One entry per CDR3 protein results from TCRdb running MiXCR on the PCR reads. The table lists 550,000 to 750,000 distinct CDR3 sequences, just under 20% of them singletons, with 0.85% in the top ten. The sample taken for sequencing was naive CD8+ T cells from blood, with Jurkat cell RNA spiked in. Subset described: FACS-sorted CD8+CD4-CCR7+CD45RA+ naive T cells. The receptor source for this set is a human donor in good health. Some libraries in this study had Jurkat cell RNA spiked in.

In regard to this clonotype: A much larger clone lies a single base off, so this may be a read error. The rearrangement uses TRBV7-3 and TRBJ2-1; D tentatively fits TRBD1 or TRBD2 (5 bases each). V lost 5 bases to trimming and J lost 0 bases, with 14 bases between them. The germline CDR1 and CDR2 sequences are SGHTA and FQGTGA. The CDR3 spans 16 residues. CDR3 in DNA: TGTGCCAGCAGCCGTAGAGGGGCCAGCTCCTACAATGAGCAGTTCTTC. Its protein product is CASSRRGASSYNEQFF.

This clonotype was found many times. CDR3 sequence: CASSHGDYARETQYF. Written as DNA, the CDR3 is TGTGCCAGCAGCCACGGTGACTACGCGCGAGAGACCCAGTACTTC. The V gene is TRBV11-3, the J gene TRBJ2-5; a possible D gene is TRBD2 (5 bases). The CDR3 runs to 15 residues. The V gene's germline CDR1 is SGHNT and CDR2 YENEEA. The V and J ends lost 5 bases and 4 bases respectively, with 17 bases between them.

This clonotype was seen many times. The chain employs TRBV7-9 and TRBJ2-5; a possible D gene is TRBD2 (5 bases). In germline, CDR1 is SEHNR, CDR2 FQNEAQ (reference sequence). The CDR3 is made up of 14 amino acids. Trimming removed 4 bases at V and 4 bases at J, with 13 bases between. Written as DNA, the CDR3 is TGTGCCAGCAGCTCACCAACTAGTGCAGAGACCCAGTACTTC. As protein: CASSSPTSAETQYF.

This clonotype was counted ten times or more. V usage is TRBV4-1 and J usage is TRBJ2-7; D is perhaps TRBD1 or TRBD2 (5 bases each). CDR1 MGHRA and CDR2 YSYEKL come from the germline V gene. V lost 1 base and J 5 bases, leaving 15 bases between the germline ends. The CDR3 totals 15 residues. The CDR3 is CASSQGGGWGNEQYF. Written as DNA, the CDR3 is TGCGCCAGCAGCCAAGGCGGAGGATGGGGGAACGAGCAGTACTTC.

There are many counts of this clonotype. V usage is TRBV9 and J usage is TRBJ2-5; 11 bases fit TRBD2. Per germline, CDR1 SGDLS and CDR2 YYNGEE. With V trimmed by 4 bases and J by 1 base, 15 bases remained unmatched. The CDR3 is 19 residues long. The CDR3 reads CASSSPSGLAEWPQETQYF. The CDR3 DNA reads TGTGCCAGCAGCTCCCCCTCGGGACTAGCGGAGTGGCCCCAAGAGACCCAGTACTTC. The complete variable domain, with remaining parts taken from reference TRBV9 and TRBJ2-5, reads DSGVTQTPKHLITATGQRVTLRCSPRSGDLSVYWYQQSLDQGLQFLIQYYNGEERAKGNILERFSAQQFPDLHSELNLSSLELGDSALYFCASSSPSGLAEWPQETQYFGPGTRLLVL.

This clonotype was seen many times. The rearrangement uses TRBV12-3 or TRBV12-4 and TRBJ2-3, with D perhaps matching TRBD2 (5 bases). CDR3 length: 13 residues. V shed 8 bases and J shed 0 bases, with 9 bases lying between them. CDR3 in DNA: TGTGCCAGCGGGAGCAAAAGCACAGATACGCAGTATTTT. This translates into CASGSKSTDTQYF.

This clonotype has ten or more counts. The V gene is TRBV7-9, the J gene TRBJ2-7; 7 positions agree with TRBD2. The CDR3 covers 13 residues. Germline-derived CDR1 and CDR2 are SEHNR and FQNEAQ (reference sequence). With 5 bases clipped from V and 0 bases from J, the junction kept 1 base outside the gene matches. CDR3 loop: CASSRTSSYEQYF. The DNA of the CDR3 is TGTGCCAGCAGCCGGACTAGCTCCTACGAGCAGTACTTC.

This clonotype was observed a few times. J is TRBJ2-1 and V is TRBV28; 11 nucleotides line up with TRBD2. From germline, CDR1 is MDHEN and CDR2 SYDVKM. The CDR3 is 15 amino acids. V dropped 6 bases and J dropped 2; count of bases not matched to a gene: 3. The CDR3 region has the DNA TGTGCCAGCAGACAACTAGCGGGAGCCTACAATGAGCAGTTCTTC. Its protein product is CASRQLAGAYNEQFF. The full variable domain, rest sourced from reference TRBV28 and TRBJ2-1, is DVKVTQSSRYLVKRTGEKVFLECVQDMDHENMFWYRQDPGLGLRLIYFSYDVKMKEKGDIPEGYSVSREKKERFSLILESASTNQTSMYLCASRQLAGAYNEQFFGPGTRLTVL.

The rearrangement uses TRBV3-1 and TRBJ2-2; a possible D gene is TRBD1 (5 bases). Germline CDR1 LGHDT, CDR2 YNNKEL (reference sequence). V dropped 5 bases and J dropped 6 bases, with 10 bases sitting between them. This CDR3 has 13 amino acids. The CDR3 spells CASSTGLSGELFF. CDR3 sequence (DNA): TGTGCCAGCAGCACAGGTTTGTCCGGGGAGCTGTTTTTT.

In its sample, this clonotype was seen many times. The chain employs TRBV13 and TRBJ2-7; D not certain. Trimming pared 4 bases from V and 6 bases from J, leaving 10 bases between. The CDR3 is made up of 12 amino acids. Per the germline V gene, CDR1 is PRHDT and CDR2 is FYEKMQ (reference sequence). For the CDR3, the DNA is TGTGCCAGCAGCTCCCAGCCGGGCGAGCAGTACTTC. Its protein is CASSSQPGEQYF.

Ten or more counts support this clonotype. This chain joins TRBV10-3 and TRBJ2-7, with D tentatively TRBD1 (5 bases). V shed 5 bases and J shed 3 bases, with 8 bases lying between them. The germline gives CDR1 ENHRY, CDR2 SYGVKD. This CDR3 is 12 amino acids long. CDR3 in DNA: TGTGCCATCAGTTACGACAGCTACGAGCAGTACTTC. This gives the protein CAISYDSYEQYF.

In regard to this clonotype: A read error may be the cause here, since a much bigger clone is one base away. This chain links TRBV13 with TRBJ2-7; possibly TRBD2 for D (5 bases). Germline CDR1 and CDR2: PRHDT and FYEKMQ (reference sequence). V dropped 5 bases and J dropped 4 bases, with 12 bases sitting between them. The CDR3 loop spans 13 amino acids. The CDR3: CASSPDWEYEQYF. CDR3 nucleotides: TGTGCCAGCAGCCCCGACTGGGAGTACGAGCAGTACTTC. Drawing the rest from reference TRBV13 and TRBJ2-7, the complete variable domain is AAGVIQSPRHLIKEKRETATLKCYPIPRHDTVYWYQQGPGQDPQFLISFYEKMQSDKGSIPDRFSAQQFSDYHSELNMSSLELGDSALYFCASSPDWEYEQYFGPGTRLTVT.

This clonotype was counted a few times. The V gene is TRBV28, the J gene TRBJ2-1; no definite D call. This CDR3 has 14 residues. The V gene's germline CDR1 is MDHEN and CDR2 SYDVKM. V lost 7 bases and J 0 bases, leaving 10 bases between the germline ends. The CDR3 spells CASTRWGSYNEQFF. CDR3 DNA sequence: TGTGCCAGCACCCGGTGGGGCTCCTACAATGAGCAGTTCTTC. The full variable domain, with the rest looked up from reference TRBV28 and TRBJ2-1, is DVKVTQSSRYLVKRTGEKVFLECVQDMDHENMFWYRQDPGLGLRLIYFSYDVKMKEKGDIPEGYSVSREKKERFSLILESASTNQTSMYLCASTRWGSYNEQFFGPGTRLTVL.

This clonotype has a count of ten or more. The V call is TRBV12-3 or TRBV12-4, the J call TRBJ2-3; 7 bases line up with TRBD2. V gave up 6 bases and J gave up 5 bases; unmatched junction bases: 8. The CDR3 contains 14 residues. CDR3 sequence reads: CASSPGLLRDTQYF. The DNA of the CDR3 is TGTGCCAGCAGCCCGGGACTACTCCGAGATACGCAGTATTTT.

A few counts support this clonotype. The gene calls are TRBV28 and TRBJ1-5; 7 positions match TRBD1. Germline CDR1 MDHEN, CDR2 SYDVKM. The CDR3 consists of 16 residues. Trimming cost V 3 bases and J 1 base; bases outside gene matches: 6. CDR3 sequence reads: CASSLYRGQSNQPQHF. DNA of the CDR3: TGTGCCAGCAGTTTGTACAGGGGCCAAAGCAATCAGCCCCAGCATTTT.

The table lists this clonotype with many counts. This chain uses TRBV6-4 with TRBJ2-2; perhaps TRBD1 as D (6 bases). The germline V and J ends were trimmed by 2 bases and 6 bases, with 10 bases remaining between them. The CDR3 loop spans 14 amino acids. Germline lookup yields CDR1 MRHNA and CDR2 SNTAGT. DNA of the CDR3: TGTGCCAGCAGTGACACAGGGCGTCCCGGGGAGCTGTTTTTT. Translating it yields CASSDTGRPGELFF.

This clonotype was observed at least ten times. The genes are TRBV6-2 or TRBV6-3 and TRBJ1-5; D perhaps matches TRBD1 (6 bases). Trimming took 7 bases from V and 1 from J, leaving 20 bases between them. Germline CDR1 is MNHEY and CDR2 is SVGEGT. The CDR3 contains 17 residues. CDR3 coding DNA: TGTGCCAGCACTGGAGGGGGGGGCCGACTAAGCAATCAGCCCCAGCATTTT. Translating it yields CASTGGGGRLSNQPQHF.

J is TRBJ2-2 and V is TRBV6-5; TRBD2 matches at 14 bases. V lost 0 bases, J lost 6 bases, and 0 bases stayed unmatched. Germline CDR1 MNHEY, CDR2 SVGAGI. The CDR3 is made up of 16 amino acids. CDR3 nucleotide sequence: TGTGCCAGCAGTTACTCGACTAGCGGGGGGGCCGGGGAGCTGTTTTTT. Protein sequence: CASSYSTSGGAGELFF.

This clonotype showed up many times. V and J are TRBV7-9 and TRBJ2-5; tentatively, D is TRBD2 (5 bases). V lost 2 bases and J lost 5, with 9 bases in between. The CDR3 runs to 13 residues. The germline V gene has CDR1 SEHNR and CDR2 FQNEAQ (reference sequence). Written as DNA, the CDR3 is TGTGCCAGCAGCTTACAGGAGGAGGAGACCCAGTACTTC. This gives the protein CASSLQEEETQYF.